This T cell receptor (beta chain) was identified during a study of Graves' ophthalmopathy and Graves' hyperthyroidism. Study information: Peripheral blood was collected at initial diagnosis, before any treatment. Study-wide results and limits: A model of 13 signatures distinguished ophthalmopathy from stable hyperthyroidism at 87.88% sensitivity and 65% to 84% specificity.

The germline V gene encodes CDR1 SGDLS and CDR2 YYNGEE. This CDR3 region has 16 residues. V trimming: 3 bases; J trimming: 2 bases; junction bases outside the gene matches: 7. To note about this clonotype: Its antigen is still unknown.

Clinical symptoms, serum thyroxine, TRAb, thyroid ultrasound and orbital computed tomography were relied on for diagnosis. RNA transcripts were the template, and TCR beta CDR3 regions were amplified from them. First-round RT-PCR with HTBI primers preceded a second-round multiplex PCR. TCRdb independently ran MiXCR on the multiplex PCR reads; one entry per CDR3 protein. The sample yields 200,000 to 250,000 distinct CDR3 sequences, about 46% seen once. The sample comprised peripheral blood. The gene calls are TRBV9 and TRBJ2-5, with TRBD1 matching 10 bases. This receptor was identified in an adult man with Graves' ophthalmopathy. The CDR3 protein is CASSDGTGVLQETQYF. CDR3 DNA: TGTGCCAGCAGCGATGGGACAGGGGTCCTGCAAGAGACCCAGTACTTC.